This TCR beta chain was captured by sequencing in a study of CD8 T cells in Susac syndrome. Random hexamers primed reverse transcription of about 0.5 to 1 ug RNA. One entry per CDR3 protein results from TCRdb running MiXCR on the immunoSEQ multiplex PCR reads. The sample lists some 220,000 distinct CDR3 sequences, about 96% seen once, with 0.085% to 0.095% in the top ten. Germline CDR1 and CDR2: LGHDT and YNNKEL (reference sequence). V dropped 1 base and J dropped 8 bases, with 11 bases sitting between them. The CDR3 runs to 13 residues. Material for sequencing was CD4+ T cells from PBMCs. The rearrangement links TRBV3-1 to TRBJ2-5; no clear D gene. This sequence was found in a human donor with multiple sclerosis. CDR3 region: CASSQGRQLTQYF. The CDR3 DNA reads as TGTGCCAGCAGCCAAGGTCGCCAGTTAACCCAGTACTTC.